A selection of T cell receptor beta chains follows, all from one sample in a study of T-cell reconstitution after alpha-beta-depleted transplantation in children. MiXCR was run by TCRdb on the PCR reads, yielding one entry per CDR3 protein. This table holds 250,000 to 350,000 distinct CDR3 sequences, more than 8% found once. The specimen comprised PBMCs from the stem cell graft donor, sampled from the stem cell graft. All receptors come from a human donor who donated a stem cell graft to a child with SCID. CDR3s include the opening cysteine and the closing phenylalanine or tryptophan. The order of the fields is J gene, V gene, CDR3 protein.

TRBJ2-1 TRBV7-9 CASSLRWAYNEQFF
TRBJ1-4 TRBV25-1 CASSEGTHPTNEKLFF
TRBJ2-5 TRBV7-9 CASITREETQYF
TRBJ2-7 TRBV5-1 CASSIDRAGEQYF
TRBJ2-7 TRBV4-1 CASSHGQGAGEQYF
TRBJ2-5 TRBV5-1 CASSPLAAGQETQYF
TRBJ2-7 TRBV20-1 CSAAGTKYFEQYF
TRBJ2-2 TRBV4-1 CASSQGQGRTGDTGELFF
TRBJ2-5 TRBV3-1 CASSLRVQETQYF
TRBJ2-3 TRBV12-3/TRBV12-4 CASSLTEQDTQYF
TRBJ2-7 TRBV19 CASSVSGTGEGEQYF
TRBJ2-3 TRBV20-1 CSAPKGGTDTQYF
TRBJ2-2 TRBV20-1 CSATVGGSGTGELFF
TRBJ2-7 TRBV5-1 CASSLGTATYEQYF
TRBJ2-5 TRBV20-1 CSGPASGEQTQYF
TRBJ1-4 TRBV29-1 CSVASQGFGEKLFF
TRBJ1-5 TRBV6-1 CASRGDRGRVAYQPQHF
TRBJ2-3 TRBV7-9 CASTKRLAGAGDTQYF
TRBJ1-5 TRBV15 CATRRGGRPDQPQHF
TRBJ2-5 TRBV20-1 CSARAQTGGFETQYF
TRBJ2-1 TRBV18 CASSPGRGSYNEQFF
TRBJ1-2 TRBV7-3 CASSSSTERGSGGYTF
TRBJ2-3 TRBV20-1 CSARAVSRSDTQYF
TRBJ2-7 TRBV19 CASSRQGNHEQYF
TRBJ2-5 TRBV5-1 CASTTGGQETQYF
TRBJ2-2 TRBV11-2 CASSLEWATGPTVELFF
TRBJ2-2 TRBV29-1 CSVERTGRYTGELFF
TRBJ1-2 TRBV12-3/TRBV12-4 CASSLDWGKIYTF
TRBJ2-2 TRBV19 CASTLPGTGVTGELFF
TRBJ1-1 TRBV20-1 CSVKGSEAFF
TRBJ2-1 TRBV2 CASSDSLAGVREQFF
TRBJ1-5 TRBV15 CATSSREGVRNQPQHF
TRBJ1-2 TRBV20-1 CSARDPGQGGGYTF
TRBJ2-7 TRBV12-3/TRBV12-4 CACSLGRDRGWIKGYEQYF
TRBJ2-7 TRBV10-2 CASKVTRDHEQYF
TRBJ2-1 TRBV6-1 CASSQNYANEQFF
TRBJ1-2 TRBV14 CASSHTPHGYTF
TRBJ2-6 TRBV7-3 CASSLTLVQGYGANVLTF
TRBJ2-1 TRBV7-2 CASSLEGARINEQFF
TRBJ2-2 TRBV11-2 CASSLGGGSTGELFF
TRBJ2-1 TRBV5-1 CASSLVGTTFF
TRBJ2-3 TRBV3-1 CASTKVVTWTHTQYF
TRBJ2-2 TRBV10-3 CATGAGQGANTGELFF
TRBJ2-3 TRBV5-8 CASRPLAGGLKDTQYF
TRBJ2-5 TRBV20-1 CSAARVVDQETQYF
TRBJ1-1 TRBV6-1 CAIRRDRLNTEAFF
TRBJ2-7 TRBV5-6 CASSLLFGSYEQYF